The subject of this entry is one TCR beta chain. As yet, its antigen is unknown. This sample is part of a study of regulatory T cells in long-lasting Graves disease. The study, taken as a whole, reports: Thyroid tissue went unstudied; only peripheral blood was examined.

Indicated time point: newly diagnosed GD, antithyroid drugs for less than 3 months. PBMCs were the source of the RNA used for TCR sequencing. Arm-PCR with iRepertoire HTBI primers amplified the CDR3 regions for these TCR beta libraries. Methods used by the authors: Analysis of the samples identified about 62 TRBV and over 13 TRBJ segments. Each CDR3 protein gets one entry after TCRdb re-called the multiplex PCR reads with MiXCR. The V and J calls reflect TCRdb's pipeline rather than the authors' work. The profile covers 350,000 to 500,000 distinct CDR3 sequences, with 14% appearing a single time and approximately 19% taken by the ten largest. A further study also used this sample, focusing on T cells in Graves' hyperthyroidism and ophthalmopathy. This second study says: RT-PCR in the first round (using the HTBI primer set) targeted the TCR CDR3.

The TCR sequence derives from a woman aged 45 to 65 with Graves disease. The sample consisted of peripheral blood mononuclear cells (PBMCs), taken at new diagnosis, from a patient treated with antithyroid drugs.

The CDR3 DNA is TGCAGTGCTAGAGACGCCCAGCGGGGTTCCGGGACCCAGTACTTC. It is translated as CSARDAQRGSGTQYF. The V call is TRBV20-1, the J call TRBJ2-5; the match to TRBD2 covers 7 bases. Trimming removed 0 bases from V and 7 bases from J; junction bases left unmatched: 11. This CDR3 spans 15 amino acids. Per the germline V gene, CDR1 is DFQATT and CDR2 is SNEGSKA (reference sequence).